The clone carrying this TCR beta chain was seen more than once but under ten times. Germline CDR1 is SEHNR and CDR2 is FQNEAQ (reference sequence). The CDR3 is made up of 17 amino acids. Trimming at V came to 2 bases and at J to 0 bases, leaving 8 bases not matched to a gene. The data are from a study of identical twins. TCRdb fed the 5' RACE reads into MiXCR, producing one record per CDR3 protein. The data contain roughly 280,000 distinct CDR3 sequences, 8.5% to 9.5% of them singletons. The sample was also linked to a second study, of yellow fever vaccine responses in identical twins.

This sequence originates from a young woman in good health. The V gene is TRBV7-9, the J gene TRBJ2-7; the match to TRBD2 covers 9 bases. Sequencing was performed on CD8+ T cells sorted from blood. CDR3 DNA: TGTGCCAGCAGCTTACCCATCGGACTAGCGAGCTCCTACGAGCAGTACTTC. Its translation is CASSLPIGLASSYEQYF.